The entry that follows covers one T cell receptor (beta chain) sequence. This clone was seen only once. This clone's antigen is unknown. Within one base of it there is no much larger clone, and no base qualities were kept. This specimen comes from a study of T cell responses to AZD1222 COVID-19 vaccine (dated by TCRdb to the early 2020s). General notes on the study: A total of approximately 240 trial participants underwent TCR sequencing, of whom around 210 had received two doses of AZD1222 and some 26 had received two doses of the MenACWY control vaccine. Enrollment into the trials was organized by age into subgroups of 18-55, 56-69 and 70-plus years, and those subgroups contained 148, 28 and 57 TCR-sequenced participants, respectively. The full study reports these points: After two AZD1222 doses, spike-specific TCR breadth and depth were significantly higher than at day 0 and than in MenACWY recipients. Vaccine-associated CD4 TCRs spanned the whole spike protein, with dominant responses in regions 160-218 and 743-854. Because no samples from the day 14 peak response were available, repertoires could be characterized only after the peak T cell response. The 56-69-year group was small, and its depth increase did not reach significance, likely because of low power. Participants were mostly white British and included more females than males, and it was suggested by the authors that clonal diversity may have been underestimated. Conclusions about previously exposed vaccinees were limited because only 6 or 7 AZD1222 recipients were SARS-CoV-2 seropositive at baseline. Nearly half of unique spike-specific TCRs reportedly recognized epitopes outside regions mutated in the B.1.351 and B.1.1.7 variants.

Reading the label with the study, this specimen's time point is: baseline before first vaccination. This specimen's treatment or condition label, per the study, means: meningococcal conjugate vaccine given as trial control. Samples from vaccinated people were obtained from the UK trials COV001 and COV002, which included a single-blind randomized controlled phase 2/3 trial of AZD1222 (ChAdOx1 nCoV-19) in healthy adults. For TCRbeta chain sequencing, PBMC samples were collected from trial participants at day 0 and at day 28 after the second dose. The CDR3 regions of human TCRbeta chains were subjected to immunosequencing. The paper's data handling went like this. Repertoire TCRs were matched against a reference library of SARS-CoV-2-specific TCRs generated with the MIRA antigen-specificity platform. Breadth was defined as the fraction of unique TCRs that were SARS-CoV-2-associated, and depth was defined as the fraction of total T cells that were SARS-CoV-2-associated. Using the MIRA data, every spike-specific TCR was mapped to the spike region that the TCR reacted to and assigned to either a CD4 or a CD8 class. Log10-transformed breadth and depth values were compared by one-way ANOVA with Sidak's multiple comparisons tests. Imported from immuneACCESS, the table was reduced by TCRdb to in-frame sequences with V and J called. These copies leave out some clones; in studies compared against another copy, an unresolved V gene accounts for under half, and the cause of the remainder is not known. V and J calls and clone size are as listed in that table; D and trimming were resolved from the DNA. The sample table holds some 150,000 clones, of which under 95% were seen once. The ten largest clones capture 2.5% to 3% of the sample.

The V and J ends are trimmed by 5 bases and 7 bases, leaving 21 bases between them. The CDR3 goes from the cysteine to the phenylalanine over 16 residues. The kept DNA is CDR3 alone, 48 bases in frame from the first base. The germline V gene sets CDR1 to SGHTA and CDR2 to FQGTGA. The sequencing used peripheral blood, collected on day 0 of MenACWY control vaccination. This receptor chain uses TRBV7-3 and TRBJ2-1; TRBD2 is perhaps the D gene, given 7 matching bases. The TCR originated in an adult in good health. The encoded CDR3 is CASSHNREGRINEQFF. The sequenced DNA is TGTGCCAGCAGCCACAACAGGGAGGGCCGGATTAATGAGCAGTTCTTC.